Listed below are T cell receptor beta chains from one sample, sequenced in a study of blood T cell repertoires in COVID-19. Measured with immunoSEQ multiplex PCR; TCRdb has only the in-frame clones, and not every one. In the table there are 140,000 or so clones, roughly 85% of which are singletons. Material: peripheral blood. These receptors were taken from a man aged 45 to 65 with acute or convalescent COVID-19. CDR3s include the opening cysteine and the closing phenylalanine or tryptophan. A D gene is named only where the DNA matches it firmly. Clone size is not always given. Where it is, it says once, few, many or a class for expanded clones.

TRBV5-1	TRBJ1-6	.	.	TGCGCCAGCAGCTGGGGTCCAACAGGGACGAATTCACCCCTCCACTTT	CASSWGPTGTNSPLHF
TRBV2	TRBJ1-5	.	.	TGTGCCAGCAGTGAAGCGCTTTTGCGGGCCACCAATCAGCCCCAGCATTTT	CASSEALLRATNQPQHF
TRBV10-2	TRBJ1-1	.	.	TGCGCCAGCCGCGGGAACATGAACACTGAAGCTTTCTTT	CASRGNMNTEAFF
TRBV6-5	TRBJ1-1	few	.	TGTGCCAGCAGTTACTCCGTCGCGGGGCCCCACACTGAAGCTTTCTTT	CASSYSVAGPHTEAFF
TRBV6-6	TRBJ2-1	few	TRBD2	TGTGCCACCACTAGCGTCCCCTACAATGAGCAGTTCTTC	CATTSVPYNEQFF
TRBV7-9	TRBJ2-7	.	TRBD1	TGTGCCAGCAGCTCCGGGACAGGGCCCTACGAGCAGTACTTC	CASSSGTGPYEQYF
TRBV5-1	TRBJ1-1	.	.	TGCGCCAGCAGCTTGGCCACCCGGGGAACTGAAGCTTTCTTT	CASSLATRGTEAFF
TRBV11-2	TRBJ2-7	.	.	TGTGCCAGCAGACCCGGCGGCTCCTACGAGCAGTACTTC	CASRPGGSYEQYF
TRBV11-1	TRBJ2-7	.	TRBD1	TGTGCCAGCAGCCTCCGGGACAGTGCCTACGAGCAGTACTTC	CASSLRDSAYEQYF
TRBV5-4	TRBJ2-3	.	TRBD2	TGTGCCAGCAGCGCGAGCGGGAGATACACAGATACGCAGTATTTT	CASSASGRYTDTQYF
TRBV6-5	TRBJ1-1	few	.	TGTGCCAGCAGGCAGGGGAGCACTGAAGCTTTCTTT	CASRQGSTEAFF
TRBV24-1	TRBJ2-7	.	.	TGTGCCACCAGTGACTCCGACGGGTCCTACGAGCAGTACTTC	CATSDSDGSYEQYF
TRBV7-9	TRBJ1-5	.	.	TGTGCCAGCAGCTTAGCCTTGATCGGAGGGAAAAAAGGGCAGCCCCAGCATTTT	CASSLALIGGKKGQPQHF
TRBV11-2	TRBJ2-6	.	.	TGTGCCAGCAGCTTAGGACTGGTGGGAGCTGGGGCCAACGTCCTGACTTTC	CASSLGLVGAGANVLTF
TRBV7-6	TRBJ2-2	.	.	TGTGCCAGCAGCTTAGACCCGGGCAGGGACACCGGGGAGCTGTTTTTT	CASSLDPGRDTGELFF
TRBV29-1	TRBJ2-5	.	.	TGCAGCGTTGTCAGTAGCCTCGAGACCCAGTACTTC	CSVVSSLETQYF
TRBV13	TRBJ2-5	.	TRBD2	TGTGCCAGCAGCCCCGAGGGGCGCGGGGGGGCCGAAGGAGAGACCCAGTACTTC	CASSPEGRGGAEGETQYF